This passage covers 16 T cell receptor beta chains from one sample sequenced in a study of STAT5B mutations in CD4+ large granular lymphocyte leukemia. This table comes from immunoSEQ multiplex PCR, and its TCRdb copy is limited to in-frame clones, with some not included. The sample shows more than 30,000 clones, approximately 91% of them seen only once. Sequencing was done on a sample of CD4+ T cells from blood buffy coats. All receptors derive from a human donor in good health.

This chain connects TRBV5-6 to TRBJ2-7; TRBD1 or TRBD2 may be the D gene (5 bases each). Deletions cut 0 bases from V and 3 bases from J, with 13 bases between. The CDR3 runs 15 residues. Germline lookup yields CDR1 SGHDT and CDR2 YYEEEE. In DNA form, the CDR3 reads TGTGCCAGCAGCTTGGGGGGCCAAGACTACTACGAGCAGTACTTC. It specifies CASSLGGQDYYEQYF.

The chain joins TRBV28 to TRBJ2-5, with D perhaps matching TRBD1 (5 bases). The CDR3 totals 14 residues. Per the germline V gene, CDR1 is MDHEN and CDR2 is SYDVKM. Between the trimmed V and J ends, which lost 3 bases and 5 bases, there was a span of 13 bases. CDR3 DNA sequence: TGTGCCAGCAGTTTTCTGCAGGGCCTGGAGACCCAGTACTTC. Amino acids: CASSFLQGLETQYF.

This chain joins TRBV10-3 and TRBJ2-3; D might be TRBD1 or TRBD2, each matching 5 bases. This CDR3 is 14 amino acids long. Germline V gene data show CDR1 as ENHRY and CDR2 as SYGVKD. V lost 6 bases to trimming and J lost 1 base, with 11 bases between them. Here the CDR3 DNA reads TGTGCCATCAGGACAGCGGAGCGCACAGATACGCAGTATTTT. Translated, it gives CAIRTAERTDTQYF.

The chain links TRBV9 to TRBJ2-5; TRBD2 aligns across 16 bases. Germline V gene lookup returns CDR1 SGDLS and CDR2 YYNGEE. The CDR3 totals 16 residues. V lost 6 bases and J lost 4; bases outside the gene matches: 6. The CDR3 bases are TGTGCCAGCAACAAGGGACTAGCGGGAGGGGGAGAGACCCAGTACTTC. Translated: CASNKGLAGGGETQYF.

This rearrangement joins TRBV6-4 to TRBJ2-1; a possible D gene is TRBD1 (8 bases). The germline V gene has CDR1 MRHNA and CDR2 SNTAGT. CDR3 length equals 13 residues. V was trimmed by 4 bases and J by 9 bases, leaving 13 bases between them. Here the CDR3 DNA reads TGTGCCAGCAGTGGAAACAGGGGGGGTGAGCAGTTCTTC. This codes for CASSGNRGGEQFF.

This rearrangement joins TRBV4-2 to TRBJ1-5; no firm D call. Trimming took 3 bases from V and 2 from J, leaving 14 bases between them. The CDR3 spans 16 residues. The V gene's germline CDR1 is LGHNA and CDR2 YNFKEQ. As DNA, the CDR3 is TGTGCCAGCAGCCATTGGACGGGAAAGGGCAATCAGCCCCAGCATTTT. Protein product: CASSHWTGKGNQPQHF.

The V and J genes are TRBV11-2 and TRBJ2-6; no clear D gene. This CDR3 is 13 amino acids long. CDR1 and CDR2 (germline): SGHAT, FQNNGV. Trimming took 5 bases from V and 4 from J, leaving 6 bases between them. The CDR3, as DNA: TGTGCCAGCAGCCCCTCCGGGGCCAACGTCCTGACTTTC. It specifies CASSPSGANVLTF.

The rearrangement joins TRBV27 to TRBJ2-4, with D perhaps assigned TRBD1 or TRBD2 (5 bases each). The CDR3 covers 15 residues. Germline lookup yields CDR1 MNHEY and CDR2 SMNVEV (reference sequence). With 2 bases removed from V and 8 bases from J, the gap between germline ends came to 16 bases. The CDR3 DNA reads TGTGCCAGCAGTTTAAGTGTTGGGGGTGTGGACATTCAGTACTTC. Translated, it gives CASSLSVGGVDIQYF.

The chain carries TRBV11-2 and TRBJ1-4; TRBD1 matches 9 bases. V dropped 0 bases and J dropped 6; count of bases not matched to a gene: 14. Germline CDR1 is SGHAT and CDR2 is FQNNGV. This CDR3 is built from 19 residues. The CDR3 DNA reads TGTGCCAGCAGCTTAGATCGGCGAACAGGGGGCAAAGAAGATGAAAAACTGTTTTTT. It codes for CASSLDRRTGGKEDEKLFF.

This clone has just one count. The chain uses TRBV7-9 and TRBJ2-3, with unresolved D. Looked up from germline, CDR1 is SEHNR and CDR2 is FQNEAQ (reference sequence). Trimming pared 5 bases from V and 1 base from J, leaving 4 bases between. The CDR3 covers 12 residues. The CDR3 nucleotides are TGTGCCAGCAGCCCAGGCACAGATACGCAGTATTTT. Amino acid sequence: CASSPGTDTQYF.

The chain carries TRBV6-5 and TRBJ2-5; D remains ambiguous. This CDR3 region has 13 residues. The V gene lost 2 bases and the J gene lost 5 bases, with 9 bases spanning the gap. CDR1 and CDR2 from the germline V gene are MNHEY and SVGAGI. The CDR3: CASSYAGTETQYF. The CDR3 DNA sequence: TGTGCCAGCAGTTACGCCGGAACGGAGACCCAGTACTTC.

The CDR3 DNA reads TGCGCCAGCAGCTTGGGGACAGGGGGCGGAAGTACCGGGGAGCTGTTTTTT. This encodes CASSLGTGGGSTGELFF. This chain connects TRBV5-1 to TRBJ2-2; 11 bases map to TRBD1. The CDR3 has 17 amino acids. The junction had 6 bases not matched to a gene; V was cut back by 0 bases and J by 5 bases. Germline loops: CDR1 SGHRS, CDR2 YFSETQ. Full variable domain (remainder filled in from reference TRBV5-1 and TRBJ2-2): KAGVTQTPRYLIKTRGQQVTLSCSPISGHRSVSWYQQTPGQGLQFLFEYFSETQRNKGNFPGRFSGRQFSNSRSEMNVSTLELGDSALYLCASSLGTGGGSTGELFFGEGSRLTVL.

The V gene is TRBV19, the J gene TRBJ2-3; unclear D gene. Germline V gives CDR1 LNHDA, CDR2 SQIVND (reference sequence). The length of the CDR3 is 15 residues. With 7 bases removed from V and 4 bases from J, the gap between germline ends came to 18 bases. The CDR3 region has the DNA TGTGCCAGTAACCAAGGAAACAGTAAGGCAGATACGCAGTATTTT. Its translation is CASNQGNSKADTQYF.

As to this clone: This same CDR3 is encoded by further DNA sequences in the sample. The gene calls are TRBV5-6 and TRBJ2-7, with D unresolved. Germline V gene sequence: CDR1 SGHDT, CDR2 YYEEEE. This CDR3 contains 11 residues. Trimming cost V 4 bases and J 3 bases, with 5 bases left between them. CDR3 coding DNA: TGTGCCAGCAGCCTAAACTACGAGCAGTACTTC. This codes for CASSLNYEQYF.

The chain combines TRBV5-5 with TRBJ2-2, with 9 bases matching TRBD1. This CDR3 comprises 17 residues. V lost 2 bases, J lost 5 bases, and 10 bases stayed unmatched. Germline V gives CDR1 SGHKS, CDR2 YYEKEE (reference sequence). Here the CDR3 reads CASSFGPGTGRTGELFF. The CDR3 region has the DNA TGTGCCAGCAGCTTTGGCCCTGGGACAGGGAGAACCGGGGAGCTGTTTTTT.

V and J are TRBV29-1 and TRBJ1-4, with D perhaps matching TRBD1 (5 bases). This CDR3 has 14 residues. Between the trimmed V and J ends, which lost 1 base and 8 bases, there was a span of 14 bases. The V gene's germline CDR1 is SQVTM and CDR2 ANQGSEA. The CDR3: CSVEAPGWGEKLFF. In nucleotides, the CDR3 is TGCAGCGTTGAAGCCCCAGGGTGGGGGGAAAAACTGTTTTTT. Variable domain in full (rest from reference TRBV29-1 and TRBJ1-4): SAVISQKPSRDICQRGTSLTIQCQVDSQVTMMFWYRQQPGQSLTLIATANQGSEATYESGFVIDKFPISRPNLTFSTLTVSNMSPEDSSIYLCSVEAPGWGEKLFFGSGTQLSVL.